This T cell receptor (beta chain) came from a study of blood T cell repertoires in COVID-19. Overall study context: There were acute and convalescent COVID-19 samples, and they came from the United States, Italy and Spain. PBMCs, B-cell-depleted T cells, or T cells were the source of the cDNA or gDNA that made up the material.

Authors' processing steps: Amplification from reference gene primers served as the basis for estimated nucleated cell counts. TCRdb keeps only in-frame clones here, not all; method: immunoSEQ multiplex PCR. That table supplies the V and J calls and clone size; D and trimming were determined from the DNA. Of 200,000 to 300,000 clones in the sample, roughly 84% are singletons; the top ten hold around 30%. Germline CDR1 and CDR2: ENHRY and SYGVKD. CDR3 length: 13 residues. The TCR originated in a man between 35 and 55 years old with acute or convalescent COVID-19. Material: peripheral blood. The chain uses TRBV10-3 and TRBJ2-4; a possible D gene is TRBD1 (5 bases). The J call could be wrong; TRBJ2-5 is a better fit for the DNA end. The CDR3 here is CAISESGQKTQYF. CDR3 bases: TGTGCCATCAGTGAGTCGGGGCAGAAGACCCAGTACTTC.